Detailed here is one T cell receptor beta chain. The sample belongs to a study of T cell responses to AZD1222 COVID-19 vaccine. Clones were sequenced by immunoSEQ multiplex PCR, and TCRdb holds only the in-frame ones, with some missing. The top ten hold over 8% of the sample, which has 110,000 or so clones, 80% to 90% seen once. The germline V gene encodes CDR1 WSHSY and CDR2 SAAADI. Between the trimmed V and J ends, which lost 6 bases and 3 bases, there was a span of 15 bases. CDR3 size: 14 residues. This specimen consisted of peripheral blood, obtained on day 0 of AZD1222 vaccination. V usage is TRBV10-2 and J usage is TRBJ2-7, with D possibly matching TRBD2 (6 bases). This TCR was sampled from an adult in good health. CDR3 in amino acids: CASSSLAGNYEQYF. In DNA, the CDR3 is TGCGCCAGCAGCTCCTTGGCGGGAAACTACGAGCAGTACTTC.